Reported below is one T cell receptor beta chain. Its antigen is not identified. Original analysis: Sample-level TCR yields exhibited a median of about 91,000, with a range of about 23,224 to 700,000. One entry per CDR3 protein, called by TCRdb with MiXCR from the RACE reads. These V and J calls derive from TCRdb rather than the authors' analysis. This table has 50,000 to 80,000 distinct CDR3 sequences, approximately 10% appearing once. The V gene lost 1 base and the J gene lost 6 bases, with 7 bases spanning the gap. This CDR3 is built from 13 residues. Germline CDR1 is MNHEY and CDR2 is SMNVEV (reference sequence). The sample belongs to a study of human T cells and chemical hapten exposure. The wider study: The patient population, which was mostly female, had alopecia areata, totalis or universalis. Study-wide points: While controls formed fewer of them, expanded TCRs formed significantly more large CDR3 similarity clusters.

Specified time point: patch test 3, about 24 weeks after DPC sensitization. As for treatment: therapeutic diphenylcyclopropenone sensitization with weekly scalp DPC. Whole blood that had not been fractionated was the source of extracted total RNA. The J gene is TRBJ1-5, the V gene TRBV27; perhaps TRBD1 as D (5 bases). Sequences were derived from whole blood, sampled in connection with sensitization to the hapten diphenylcyclopropenone (DPC). The TCR was taken from a woman aged 25 to 45 with alopecia areata. Some clones in this sample may be carry-over from other donors' samples. The CDR3 is CASSLLGTQPQHF. CDR3 nucleotides: TGTGCCAGCAGTTTATTAGGGACTCAGCCCCAGCATTTT.